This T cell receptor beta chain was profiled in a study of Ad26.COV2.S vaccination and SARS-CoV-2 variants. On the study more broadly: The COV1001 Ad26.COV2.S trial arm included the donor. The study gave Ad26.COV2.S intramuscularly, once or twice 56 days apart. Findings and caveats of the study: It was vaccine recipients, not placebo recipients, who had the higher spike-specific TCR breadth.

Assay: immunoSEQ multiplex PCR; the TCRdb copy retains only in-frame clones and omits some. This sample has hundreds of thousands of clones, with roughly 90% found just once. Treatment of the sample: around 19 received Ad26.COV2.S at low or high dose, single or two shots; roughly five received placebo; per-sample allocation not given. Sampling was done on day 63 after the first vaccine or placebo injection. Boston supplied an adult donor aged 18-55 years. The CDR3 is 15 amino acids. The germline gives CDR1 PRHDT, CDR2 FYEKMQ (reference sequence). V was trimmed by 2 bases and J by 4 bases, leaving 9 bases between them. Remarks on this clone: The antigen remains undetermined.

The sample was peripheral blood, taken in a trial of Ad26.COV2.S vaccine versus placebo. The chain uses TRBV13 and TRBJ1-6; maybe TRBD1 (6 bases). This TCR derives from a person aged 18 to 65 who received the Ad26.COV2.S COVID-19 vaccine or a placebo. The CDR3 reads CASSLQGIYNSPLHF. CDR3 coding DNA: TGTGCCAGCAGCTTACAGGGGATTTATAATTCACCCCTCCACTTT.